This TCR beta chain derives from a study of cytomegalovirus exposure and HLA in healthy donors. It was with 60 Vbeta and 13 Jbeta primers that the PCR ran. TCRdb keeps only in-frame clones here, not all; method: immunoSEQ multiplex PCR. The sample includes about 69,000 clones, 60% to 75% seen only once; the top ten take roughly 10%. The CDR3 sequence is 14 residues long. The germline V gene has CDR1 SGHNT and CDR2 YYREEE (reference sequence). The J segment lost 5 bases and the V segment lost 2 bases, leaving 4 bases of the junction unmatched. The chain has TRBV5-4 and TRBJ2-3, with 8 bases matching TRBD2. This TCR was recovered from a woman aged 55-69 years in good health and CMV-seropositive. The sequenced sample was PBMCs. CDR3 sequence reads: CASSFSSGIDTQYF. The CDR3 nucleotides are TGTGCCAGCAGCTTTAGTAGCGGGATAGATACGCAGTATTTT.